This T cell receptor (beta chain) was sequenced for a study of blood T cells in healthy people across ages. A second PCR, run for about 7 to 12 cycles, used a sample-barcoded 5' primer plus a J-beta primer mix. TCRdb reprocessed the 5' RACE reads with MiXCR, giving one entry per CDR3 protein. The sample consists of 1.5 million to 1.8 million distinct CDR3 sequences, 35% to 45% of them appearing once. This CDR3 has 18 amino acids. Germline V gene sequence: CDR1 MGHRA, CDR2 YSYEKL. Trimming pared 0 bases from V and 0 bases from J, leaving 17 bases between. This chain links TRBV4-1 with TRBJ1-1; TRBD1 is a possible D gene (6 bases). Material: blood. The source of this sequence is a woman aged 18-35 years in good health. The CDR3 DNA follows: TGCGCCAGCAGCCAAGAGAAGTGGAGAACAGGGATGAACACTGAAGCTTTCTTT. Protein product: CASSQEKWRTGMNTEAFF.